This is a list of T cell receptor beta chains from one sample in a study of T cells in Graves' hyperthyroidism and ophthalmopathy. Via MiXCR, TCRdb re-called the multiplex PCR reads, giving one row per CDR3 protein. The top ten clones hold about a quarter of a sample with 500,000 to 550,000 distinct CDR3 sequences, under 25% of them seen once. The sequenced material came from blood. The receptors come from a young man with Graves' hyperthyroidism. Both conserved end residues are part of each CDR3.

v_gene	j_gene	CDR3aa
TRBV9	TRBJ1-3	CASSSDSGNTIYF
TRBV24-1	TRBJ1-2	CATSDPGTGGYGYTF
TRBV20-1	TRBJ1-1	CSAIGRLNTEAFF
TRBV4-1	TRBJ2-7	CASSQLGLAAYEQYF
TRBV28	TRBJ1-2	CASSLGGGLNYGYTF
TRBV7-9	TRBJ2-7	CASNQVGYGQYF
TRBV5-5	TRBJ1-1	CASSLQTNTEAFF
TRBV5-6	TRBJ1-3	CASSQQGYTIYF
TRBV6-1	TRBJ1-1	CASSPQGLENTEAFF
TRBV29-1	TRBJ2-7	CSVDTGFYEQYF
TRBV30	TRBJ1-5	CAWTGQPNQPQHF
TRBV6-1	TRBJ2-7	CASRLGGFYEQYF
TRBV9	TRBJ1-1	CASSVGPLNTEAFF
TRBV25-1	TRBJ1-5	CASSESGTGRNQPQHF
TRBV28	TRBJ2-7	CASRLAGTSGQYF
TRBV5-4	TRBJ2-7	CAGSRGGGLGYEQYF
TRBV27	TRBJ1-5	CASSYYSNQPQHF
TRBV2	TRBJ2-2	CASSTGESWNTGELFF
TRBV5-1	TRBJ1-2	CASSLVGEGYTF
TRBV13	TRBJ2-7	CASSFRWGSHEQYF
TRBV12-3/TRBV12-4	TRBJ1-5	CASSRGAGDQPQHF
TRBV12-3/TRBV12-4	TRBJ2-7	CASSLGTSGFYEQYF
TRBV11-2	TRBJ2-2	CASTGSRSTGELFF
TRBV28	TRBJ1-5	CASSLSDRSGQPQHF
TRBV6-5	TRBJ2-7	CASSYLASLRNYEQYF
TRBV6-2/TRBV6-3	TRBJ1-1	CASSSLMAGTNTEAFF
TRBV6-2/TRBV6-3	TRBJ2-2	CASSRQGVATGELFF